The 26 T cell receptor beta chains below come from one sample, sequenced in a study of tumor-infiltrating lymphocytes in primary liver carcinoma. Priming with a constant-region primer yielded TCR beta cDNA from approximately 500 ng total RNA. Library construction for TCR beta comprised three nested multiplex PCR rounds performed with slightly modified ARM-PCR. Rounds one and two of PCR, each of 10 cycles, were primed with TRBV1-TRBV30 forward primers and a C-beta reverse primer. TCRdb reprocessed the multiplex PCR reads with MiXCR, giving one entry per CDR3 protein. The data show roughly 48,000 distinct CDR3 sequences, with about 73% seen just once and over 25% held by the top ten. Unsorted bulk tissue (about 18-30 mg) underwent RNA and DNA co-extraction. The specimen sequenced was liver tumor tissue from sampling region 3. Subset in this sample: tumor region T3, left-lateral pole. These receptors came from a man between 35 and 55 years old with primary liver carcinoma and hepatitis B virus infection.

This clonotype showed up just a few times. One base away lies a much larger clone, so this may be a sequencing read error. The chain uses TRBV5-4 and TRBJ2-1; D gene ambiguous. The germline gives CDR1 SGHNT, CDR2 YYREEE (reference sequence). The CDR3 has 13 residues. CDR3 coding DNA: TGTGCCAGCAGCTTGGGTTGGGATAATGAGCGGTTCTTC. It yields the protein CASSLGWDNERFF.

This clonotype was seen repeatedly, ten times or more. This chain connects TRBV7-9 to TRBJ1-4; possibly TRBD1 for D (6 bases). CDR1 and CDR2 from the germline V gene are SEHNR and FQNEAQ (reference sequence). V was shortened by 5 bases and J by 5 bases, with 15 bases between the two germline ends. The CDR3 runs to 15 residues. The CDR3 DNA follows: TGTGCCAGCAGCGGAACGACAGGCCTAAATGAAAAACTGTTTTTT. The encoded protein is CASSGTTGLNEKLFF.

Points on this clonotype: Because it lacks the conserved phenylalanine or tryptophan at the end, this CDR3 is likely a read error. The chain recombines TRBV11-2 with TRBJ2-7; no definite D call. This CDR3 contains 14 residues. V lost 5 bases, J lost 2 bases, and 13 bases lay in between. Germline V gives CDR1 SGHAT, CDR2 FQNNGV. CDR3 bases: TGTGCCAGCAGCATAACCGACGGTGCCTACGAGCAGTACTCC. This codes for CASSITDGAYEQYS.

This clonotype was recorded many times. The chain carries TRBV5-1 and TRBJ2-5, with 7 nucleotides matching TRBD1. This CDR3 is built from 13 residues. The germline V gene encodes CDR1 SGHRS and CDR2 YFSETQ. With V trimmed by 4 bases and J by 3 bases, 3 bases remained unmatched. In DNA form, the CDR3 reads TGCGCCAGCAGCAAGGGACAGAAAGAGACCCAGTACTTC. This gives the protein CASSKGQKETQYF.

The chain couples TRBV11-2 to TRBJ2-1; the D call may be TRBD1 or TRBD2 (5 bases each). The V end lost 4 bases, the J end lost 3 bases, and 13 bases lay between the germline ends. Looked up from germline, CDR1 is SGHAT and CDR2 is FQNNGV. This CDR3 is 15 amino acids long. The CDR3: CASSSGTGSYNEQFF. CDR3 sequence (DNA): TGTGCCAGCAGCTCAGGGACGGGCAGCTACAATGAGCAGTTCTTC.

This chain joins TRBV14 and TRBJ1-2; weak D call: TRBD1 (5 bases). Looked up from germline, CDR1 is SGHDN and CDR2 is FVKESK. CDR3 size: 14 residues. V was pared by 6 bases and J by 13 bases, with 24 bases between. This CDR3 reads CASSQYETASPLTF. The CDR3 DNA sequence: TGTGCCAGCAGTCAATATGAGACAGCCTCCCCCCTCACCTTC.

Notes on this clonotype: One end of the junction varies from germline; a read error may be responsible. The chain combines TRBV4-1 with TRBJ2-1, with 11 bases lining up with TRBD2. The CDR3 consists of 16 residues. The germline V gene encodes CDR1 MGHRA and CDR2 YSYEKL. The CDR3 DNA reads as TGCGTCAGCATCCAATCCGGGACTAGCGGTTACAATGAGCAGTTCTTC. The encoded protein is CVSIQSGTSGYNEQFF.

Note on this clonotype: A read error may account for a junction end that differs from germline. V usage is TRBV11-2 and J usage is TRBJ2-2; weak D call: TRBD2 (5 bases). The CDR3 has 14 residues. Looked up from germline, CDR1 is SGHAT and CDR2 is FQNNGV. The CDR3 DNA reads as TGTGCCAGCAGCATAGGGATCCGGACCGGGGAACTGATTTTT. Amino acid sequence: CASSIGIRTGELIF.

Points on this clonotype: Compared with germline, one end of the junction differs, possibly owing to a read error. The chain is built from TRBV10-1 and TRBJ2-3; a weak D match, TRBD2 (5 bases). The CDR3 totals 16 residues. The germline V gene has CDR1 WNHNN and CDR2 SYGVQD (reference sequence). Written as DNA, the CDR3 is TGCGTCAGCAGTGACTTGAGGGAGTCCCTGACATATACGCAGTATTTT. Translating gives CVSSDLRESLTYTQYF.

On this clonotype: No conserved phenylalanine or tryptophan is present at the end of the CDR3, so a read error is the likely explanation. The rearrangement links TRBV29-1 to TRBJ2-4, with 7 bases identical to TRBD1. J gave up 9 bases and V 6 bases, and 20 bases lay outside the gene matches. CDR3 length equals 16 residues. Germline CDR1 and CDR2: SQVTM and ANQGSEA. CDR3 sequence (DNA): TGCAGCGTCCGAGTGACAGGGAGATACTTAGGAAGCATTCAGTACCTC. It yields the protein CSVRVTGRYLGSIQYL.

A word on this clonotype: Sequence at one end of the junction differs from germline and may be a read error. The chain uses TRBV11-2 and TRBJ2-1; a weak D match, TRBD2 (6 bases). There are 12 residues in the CDR3. Per the germline V gene, CDR1 is SGHAT and CDR2 is FQNNGV. The CDR3 loop is CASGPEYSEQFF. Written as DNA, the CDR3 is TGTGCTAGCGGCCCGGAGTACAGTGAGCAGTTCTTC.

As to this clonotype: At one boundary the junction diverges from the germline segment, which might be a read error. The V gene is TRBV30, the J gene TRBJ1-2; unclear D gene. This CDR3 has 14 residues. Germline assignment: CDR1 GTSNPN and CDR2 SVGIG (reference sequence). The CDR3 region is CAWSPGDGLAGYSF. The CDR3 bases are TGTGCCTGGAGTCCCGGTGATGGGCTGGCGGGCTACAGCTTC.

This chain connects TRBV5-6 to TRBJ1-2, with 9 positions matching TRBD1. Unmatched junction bases numbered 12, after V lost 10 bases and J lost 2 bases. CDR3 length: 15 residues. Germline V gene sequence: CDR1 SGHDT, CDR2 YYEEEE. CDR3 protein: CAGSSQGARNYGYTF. The CDR3 nucleotides read TGTGCCGGTAGCTCACAGGGGGCTAGGAACTATGGCTACACCTTC.

This clonotype is labeled medium-sized (0.01 to 0.1%). This chain uses TRBV29-1 with TRBJ2-3, with a possible D match to TRBD1 (5 bases). CDR3 size: 14 residues. Germline values: CDR1 SQVTM, CDR2 ANQGSEA. V lost 3 bases to trimming and J lost 4 bases, with 14 bases between them. The CDR3 protein is CSVESWQGPDTQYF. The CDR3 DNA reads as TGCAGCGTTGAGTCGTGGCAGGGCCCAGATACGCAGTATTTT.

The rearrangement uses TRBV24-1 and TRBJ1-1; TRBD1 agrees at 9 bases. CDR3 length equals 14 residues. The trim removed 10 bases at V and 5 bases at J, leaving 10 bases unmatched. In germline, CDR1 is KGHDR, CDR2 SFDVKD. CDR3 DNA: TGTGCCACAGCCGGGACAGGGTCGGGGACTGAAGCTTTCTTT. It specifies CATAGTGSGTEAFF.

Comments on this clonotype: The conserved closing phenylalanine or tryptophan is absent in this CDR3, likely reflecting a read error. This rearrangement joins TRBV12-3 or TRBV12-4 to TRBJ1-1, with unresolved D. Trimming cost V 3 bases and J 3 bases, with 8 bases left between them. There are 13 residues in the CDR3. The CDR3 loop is CASSFAADTEAFL. The CDR3 bases are TGTGCCAGCAGTTTCGCGGCAGACACTGAAGCTTTCCTT.

The chain couples TRBV29-1 to TRBJ2-7; no clear D. Germline CDR1 and CDR2: SQVTM and ANQGSEA. V shed 7 bases and J shed 6 bases, with 19 bases lying between them. The CDR3 loop spans 13 amino acids. CDR3 region: CSAGLCNNGEQYF. In DNA form, the CDR3 reads TGCAGCGCCGGGCTGTGCAATAATGGCGAGCAGTACTTC.

This clonotype has just one count. This rearrangement joins TRBV28 to TRBJ2-5, with a tentative D call TRBD2 (5 bases). Between the trimmed V and J ends, which lost 5 bases and 4 bases, there was a span of 17 bases. Germline-derived CDR1 and CDR2 are MDHEN and SYDVKM. This CDR3 spans 15 amino acids. The chain's CDR3 is CASSPSTRTGETQYF. CDR3 bases: TGTGCCAGCAGTCCTAGCACAAGGACCGGAGAGACCCAGTACTTC. The full variable domain, with the rest looked up from reference TRBV28 and TRBJ2-5, is DVKVTQSSRYLVKRTGEKVFLECVQDMDHENMFWYRQDPGLGLRLIYFSYDVKMKEKGDIPEGYSVSREKKERFSLILESASTNQTSMYLCASSPSTRTGETQYFGPGTRLLVL.

To note about this clonotype: The conserved phenylalanine or tryptophan is not found at the CDR3 terminus, so this likely reflects a read error. The V and J genes are TRBV11-1 and TRBJ2-3; D ambiguous. CDR3 length equals 15 residues. Germline V lookup: CDR1 SGHAT, CDR2 FQDESV (reference sequence). This chain's CDR3 is CVSSLQPINTYTQYL. CDR3 in DNA: TGTGTCAGCAGCTTACAGCCCATTAACACATATACGCAGTATTTA.

In this sample, this clonotype turned up many times. The rearrangement uses TRBV30 and TRBJ1-3; D is unclear. With 4 bases removed from V and 0 bases from J, the gap between germline ends came to 10 bases. Germline loops: CDR1 GTSNPN, CDR2 SVGIG (reference sequence). This CDR3 region has 14 residues. This chain's CDR3 is CAWMRSDSGNTIYF. CDR3 nucleotides: TGTGCCTGGATGAGGTCCGACTCTGGAAACACCATATATTTT.

The rearrangement joins TRBV11-2 to TRBJ2-4; D ambiguous. V lost 11 bases, J lost 16 bases, and 30 bases lay in between. Germline V gives CDR1 SGHAT, CDR2 FQNNGV. This CDR3 comprises 14 residues. Written as DNA, the CDR3 is TGTGCCGGCATCCACGGCGCGACCAAAAACATTCTATACTTC. Translated, it gives CAGIHGATKNILYF.

A word on this clonotype: A much bigger clone sits one base away, suggesting this may be a read error. The chain links TRBV11-1 to TRBJ2-1; perhaps TRBD1 as D (6 bases). The CDR3 extends over 15 amino acids. Germline-derived CDR1 and CDR2 are SGHAT and FQDESV (reference sequence). In nucleotides, the CDR3 is TGTGCCAGCATCTTATCAGGGGTTGGTGACAATGAGCAGTTCTTC. This translates into CASILSGVGDNEQFF.

The chain is built from TRBV12-3 or TRBV12-4 and TRBJ2-7, with unresolved D. The CDR3 is 16 amino acids. Trimming pared 5 bases from V and 5 bases from J, leaving 22 bases between. The CDR3 DNA reads TGTGCCAGCAGTCCTCAACCCGGTACTGGGAAAGACGAGCAGTACTTC. Translated, it gives CASSPQPGTGKDEQYF.

The V gene is TRBV28, the J gene TRBJ1-1; 8 bases align to TRBD1. This CDR3 has 14 residues. The trim removed 11 bases at V and 4 bases at J, leaving 12 bases unmatched. The germline CDR1 and CDR2 sequences are MDHEN and SYDVKM. The CDR3, as DNA: TGTGCCTGCAATTCCCCGACAGGGGCCACTGAAGCTTTCTTT. It specifies CACNSPTGATEAFF.

Points on this clonotype: The junction differs from germline at one of its ends, possibly a read error. The V call is TRBV4-1, the J call TRBJ2-7, with D unclear. Germline CDR1 reads MGHRA; CDR2 reads YSYEKL. The CDR3 is 14 residues long. CDR3 nucleotides: TGCGTCAGCAGCCGAGCCCGACGAGGCTACAAGCAGTACTTC. Protein: CVSSRARRGYKQYF.

To note about this clonotype: The junction differs from germline at one of its ends, possibly a read error. CDR3 nucleotide sequence: TGTGCCAGTAGCTTAAACGATGCCTATGTGCAGTTCTTC. This codes for CASSLNDAYVQFF. V is TRBV11-2 and J is TRBJ2-1, with D hard to call. CDR1 is SGHAT and CDR2 is FQNNGV in the germline V gene. This CDR3 contains 13 residues.